A selection of T cell receptor beta chains follows, all from one sample in a study of regulatory and conventional T cells in RAG deficiency. Sequencing was performed with immunoSEQ multiplex PCR; in TCRdb, only in-frame clones are kept and a portion is missing. This table holds roughly 35,000 clones, approximately 80% found once. This sample was also put to use in a study of regulatory T cells.

Sequenced: CD4+ effector T cells sorted from blood. The source of these receptors is a human donor in good health. The CDR3 runs from the conserved cysteine through the conserved F or W. Fields, in order: D gene, V gene, J gene, clone size, CDR3 protein, CDR3 DNA. A D gene is named only where the DNA matches it firmly. A clone size is listed for some rows: how often the clone was seen (once, few, many), or a class if it is expanded.

.,TRBV6-1,TRBJ2-7,.,CASSEPSETYEQYF,TGTGCCAGCAGTGAACCAAGCGAAACCTACGAGCAGTACTTC
.,TRBV6-6,TRBJ1-2,once,CASSYDGFNYGYTF,TGTGCCAGCAGCTACGACGGGTTTAACTATGGCTACACCTTC
.,TRBV6-1,TRBJ1-2,few,CASSDGMNYGYTF,TGTGCCAGCAGTGACGGCATGAACTATGGCTACACCTTC
.,TRBV6-5,TRBJ2-1,once,CASSVVDNEQFF,TGTGCCAGCAGTGTCGTGGACAATGAGCAGTTCTTC
.,TRBV7-2,TRBJ1-6,.,CASSQTGSNSPLHF,TGTGCCAGCAGCCAAACAGGTTCTAATTCACCCCTCCACTTT
.,TRBV11-3,TRBJ2-7,.,CASFRWTPPLYEQYF,TGTGCCAGCTTCCGATGGACTCCGCCTTTATACGAGCAGTACTTC
TRBD1,TRBV5-6,TRBJ1-1,.,CASSYRDSAEAFF,TGTGCCAGCAGCTACCGGGACAGCGCGGAAGCTTTCTTT
.,TRBV19,TRBJ1-2,.,CASSITGYGYTF,TGTGCCAGTAGTATAACAGGGTACGGCTACACCTTC
TRBD1,TRBV7-3,TRBJ1-1,.,CASSPQGARVNTEAFF,TGTGCCAGCAGCCCACAGGGGGCAAGGGTGAACACTGAAGCTTTCTTT
.,TRBV9,TRBJ2-1,.,CASSSRLGFSFF,TGTGCCAGCAGCTCCCGGCTGGGGTTTTCGTTCTTC
.,TRBV6-6,TRBJ1-3,.,CASSYGDRRLNTIYF,TGTGCCAGCAGCTACGGAGACAGAAGGTTAAACACCATATATTTT
TRBD2,TRBV4-2,TRBJ2-3,.,CASSQPAGGPSTDTQYF,TGTGCCAGCAGCCAACCCGCGGGGGGGCCTAGCACAGATACGCAGTATTTT
TRBD1,TRBV6-5,TRBJ1-2,few,CASSPGTGRGYTF,TGTGCCAGCAGTCCCGGGACAGGGAGGGGCTACACCTTC
.,TRBV7-2,TRBJ1-3,few,CASSSTRSDTIYF,TGTGCCAGCAGCTCGACCCGTTCAGACACCATATATTTT
TRBD2,TRBV6-6,TRBJ2-1,once,CASRDRAGGSYNEQFF,TGTGCCAGCAGGGACCGAGCGGGGGGCTCCTACAATGAGCAGTTCTTC
.,TRBV6-5,TRBJ1-4,.,CASSYSPQPNEKLFF,TGTGCCAGCAGTTACTCGCCACAGCCGAATGAAAAACTGTTTTTT
TRBD2,TRBV5-1,TRBJ2-2,.,CASSLMVRLAGTETGELFF,TGCGCCAGCAGCTTGATGGTGCGTCTAGCGGGGACAGAAACCGGGGAGCTGTTTTTT
TRBD1,TRBV7-3,TRBJ2-5,.,CASSGTGKETQYF,TGTGCCAGCAGTGGGACAGGGAAAGAGACCCAGTACTTC
.,TRBV25-1,TRBJ1-2,few,CASSDSQVSSYGYTF,TGTGCCAGCAGTGATTCCCAGGTTTCGAGCTATGGCTACACCTTC
TRBD2,TRBV7-9,TRBJ2-3,.,CASSRAGIADTQYF,TGTGCCAGCAGCCGAGCGGGGATCGCAGATACGCAGTATTTT
TRBD1,TRBV10-1,TRBJ2-7,few,CASLEPDPDRVYSEQYF,TGCGCCAGCCTTGAACCCGATCCGGACAGGGTGTACAGCGAGCAGTACTTC
.,TRBV7-3,TRBJ2-5,.,CASSLLDEETQYF,TGTGCCAGCAGCTTATTGGACGAAGAGACCCAGTACTTC
.,TRBV9,TRBJ2-2,.,CASSVEQPIYTGELFF,TGTGCCAGCAGCGTAGAACAGCCAATTTACACCGGGGAGCTGTTTTTT
.,TRBV7-3,TRBJ1-2,few,CASSLRGDYGYTF,TGTGCCAGCAGCTTACGGGGAGACTATGGCTACACCTTC
.,TRBV7-7,TRBJ2-6,.,CASSPNLSGANVLTF,TGTGCTAGCAGCCCGAATTTGTCCGGGGCCAACGTCCTGACTTTC
.,TRBV6-1,TRBJ2-5,.,CASSEGLQETQYF,TGTGCCAGCAGTGAGGGCCTCCAAGAGACCCAGTACTTC
.,TRBV6-5,TRBJ1-4,.,CASSPNSILREKLFF,TGTGCCAGCAGTCCAAACAGTATCCTGAGGGAAAAACTGTTTTTT
TRBD1,TRBV7-9,TRBJ2-3,.,CASSYPGGLADTQYF,TGTGCCAGCAGCTATCCAGGGGGCTTAGCAGATACGCAGTATTTT
.,TRBV5-1,TRBJ1-2,.,CASSLAETRGGYTF,TGCGCCAGCAGCTTGGCGGAGACCCGGGGGGGCTACACCTTC
.,TRBV29-1,TRBJ1-1,once,CRTNQGVGTEAFF,TGCAGAACGAACCAGGGTGTGGGGACTGAAGCTTTCTTT
.,TRBV6-1,TRBJ1-4,.,CASSEALLEKLFF,TGTGCCAGCAGTGAAGCTCTCTTAGAAAAACTGTTTTTT
.,TRBV2,TRBJ1-1,.,CASSGQMNTEAFF,TGTGCCAGCAGTGGACAGATGAACACTGAAGCTTTCTTT
.,TRBV7-7,TRBJ2-1,few,CASSLVGYDEQFF,TGTGCTAGCAGCTTAGTGGGGTACGATGAGCAGTTCTTC
.,TRBV7-2,TRBJ2-2,.,CASSLFRGTGELFF,TGTGCCAGCAGCCTATTCAGGGGAACCGGGGAGCTGTTTTTT
.,TRBV11-2,TRBJ2-7,.,CASSLDPLRQQYF,TGTGCCAGCAGCTTAGATCCCCTACGACAGCAGTACTTC
TRBD2,TRBV9,TRBJ2-2,.,CASSARGGGARISGELFF,TGTGCCAGCAGCGCCCGGGGCGGGGGGGCGCGGATTTCCGGGGAGCTGTTTTTT
TRBD1,TRBV28,TRBJ1-2,.,CASSFLAGGYGYTF,TGTGCCAGCAGTTTCTTGGCAGGGGGCTATGGCTACACCTTC
.,TRBV7-9,TRBJ1-1,.,CASSSGVGNTEAFF,TGTGCCAGCAGCTCAGGGGTGGGGAACACTGAAGCTTTCTTT
.,TRBV10-3,TRBJ1-2,.,CAISETGTSYGYTF,TGTGCCATCAGTGAGACCGGGACTTCCTATGGCTACACCTTC
.,TRBV6-5,TRBJ2-7,few,CASSWGQGNEQYF,TGTGCCAGCAGCTGGGGGCAGGGAAACGAGCAGTACTTC
.,TRBV6-5,TRBJ1-2,.,CASSRPRGGSGYTF,TGTGCCAGCAGCCGCCCTCGAGGGGGGAGTGGCTACACCTTC
.,TRBV19,TRBJ1-4,once,CASTRPGGEKLFF,TGTGCCAGTACGCGCCCGGGGGGGGAAAAACTGTTTTTT
.,TRBV11-3,TRBJ1-1,.,CASSLSGPEAFF,TGTGCCAGCAGCCTGTCGGGACCAGAAGCTTTCTTT
.,TRBV29-1,TRBJ1-5,.,CSVAARPNQPQHF,TGCAGCGTTGCAGCCAGACCCAATCAGCCCCAGCATTTT
.,TRBV4-2,TRBJ1-2,.,CASSQDYIYGYTF,TGTGCCAGCAGCCAAGATTATATCTATGGCTACACCTTC